This T cell receptor beta chain appears in the sequencing data of a study of blood T cells in healthy people across ages. Points from the study as a whole: TCR beta diversity per million T cells fell roughly linearly with age.

A J-beta primer mix and a sample-barcoded 5' primer were used in a second PCR of about 7 to 12 cycles. Each CDR3 protein is one row after TCRdb ran MiXCR on the 5' RACE reads. Among about 1.1 million distinct CDR3 sequences listed, under 40% were seen once. V was trimmed by 7 bases and J by 0 bases, leaving 13 bases between them. CDR1 SGHTA and CDR2 FQGNSA come from the germline V gene. The CDR3 has 14 amino acids. As concerns this clonotype: Its matching antigen is unknown.

Sequencing was carried out using blood. The sequence came from a man aged 18 to 30 in good health. The chain is built from TRBV7-2 and TRBJ2-7; D remains ambiguous. CDR3 region: CASTTLMNSYEQYF. The CDR3 bases are TGTGCCAGCACCACACTTATGAACTCCTACGAGCAGTACTTC. Variable domain in full (rest from reference TRBV7-2 and TRBJ2-7): GAGVSQSPSNKVTEKGKDVELRCDPISGHTALYWYRQSLGQGLEFLIYFQGNSAPDKSGLPSDRFSAERTGGSVSTLTIQRTQQEDSAVYLCASTTLMNSYEQYFGPGTRLTVT.